These 6 T cell receptor beta chains were all obtained from the same sample, sequenced in a study of CD8 T cells in Susac syndrome. With random hexamers, reverse transcription was performed on about 0.5 to 1 ug of RNA. TCRdb recomputed calls from the immunoSEQ multiplex PCR reads with MiXCR, one row per CDR3 protein. The data show about 290,000 distinct CDR3 sequences, around nine tenths seen once. Sequenced input: CD8+ T cells from PBMCs. The receptor source for this set is a human donor with multiple sclerosis.

The rearrangement links TRBV6-2 or TRBV6-3 to TRBJ2-2; 12 bases are shared with TRBD2. V trimming: 5 bases; J trimming: 5 bases; junction bases outside the gene matches: 6. Germline V CDR1 and CDR2: MNHEY, SVGEGT. The CDR3 runs to 16 residues. The CDR3 is CASSTGLAGETGELFF. CDR3 sequence (DNA): TGTGCCAGCAGTACGGGACTAGCGGGCGAGACCGGGGAGCTGTTTTTT.

This clonotype appeared a single time. This chain connects TRBV20-1 to TRBJ2-7; D unresolved. Germline V gene data show CDR1 as DFQATT and CDR2 as SNEGSKA (reference sequence). This CDR3 contains 14 residues. Trimming removed 3 bases at V and 6 bases at J, with 18 bases between. CDR3 bases: TGCAGTGCTAGGGCCGGGTCAGAGCCTTCCGAGCAGTACTTC. Its protein product is CSARAGSEPSEQYF.

The table lists this clonotype with a few counts. J is TRBJ2-7 and V is TRBV18; D tentatively fits TRBD1 or TRBD2 (6 bases each). The CDR3 length is 16 residues. Germline V gene data show CDR1 as KGHSH and CDR2 as LQKENI. Between the trimmed V and J ends, which lost 3 bases and 5 bases, there was a span of 20 bases. DNA for the CDR3: TGTGCCAGCTCACCTACTACTGGGGGGCGCATTGACGAGCAGTACTTC. This sequence encodes CASSPTTGGRIDEQYF.

The chain carries TRBV7-6 and TRBJ2-1; 9 bases map to TRBD1. CDR1 and CDR2 from the germline V gene are SGHVS and FNYEAQ. V dropped 1 base and J dropped 6; count of bases not matched to a gene: 1. The CDR3 has 14 amino acids. The chain's CDR3 is CASSLETGGNEQFF. CDR3 coding DNA: TGTGCCAGCAGCTTAGAGACAGGGGGCAATGAGCAGTTCTTC.

The chain links TRBV4-1 to TRBJ1-2; D perhaps matches TRBD1 (5 bases). The CDR3 runs 16 residues. The germline CDR1 and CDR2 sequences are MGHRA and YSYEKL. Trimming cost V 3 bases and J 7 bases, with 21 bases left between them. CDR3 region: CASSHPYGTPGSGYTF. The CDR3 DNA sequence: TGCGCCAGCAGCCACCCATACGGGACCCCAGGAAGTGGCTACACCTTC.

V is TRBV20-1 and J is TRBJ1-5; D might be TRBD1 (5 bases). The CDR3 spans 14 residues. Germline V gene sequence: CDR1 DFQATT, CDR2 SNEGSKA (reference sequence). V was clipped by 0 bases and J by 6 bases, with 12 bases between them. The CDR3 is CSAREGRAGQPQHF. The CDR3 nucleotides are TGCAGTGCTAGAGAGGGCAGGGCTGGTCAGCCCCAGCATTTT.